The next 11 T cell receptor beta chains were all read from a single sample in a study of blood T cells in healthy people across ages. Sample-barcoded 5' priming and a J-beta primer mix drove a second PCR of 7 to 11 cycles. One entry per CDR3 protein results from TCRdb running MiXCR on the 5' RACE reads. Of 500,000 to 600,000 distinct CDR3 sequences in the sample, about 26% were seen once. What was sequenced was blood. The receptors shown here come from a woman in her 70s in good health.

This clonotype was recorded a few times. The rearrangement joins TRBV7-2 to TRBJ1-2; D gene ambiguous. CDR3 size: 13 residues. Trimming pared 7 bases from V and 5 bases from J, leaving 14 bases between. From germline, CDR1 is SGHTA and CDR2 FQGNSA. The CDR3 nucleotides read TGTGCCAGCACCCTCGACCCCAGTTATGGCTACACCTTC. Residues: CASTLDPSYGYTF.

The chain carries TRBV6-2 or TRBV6-3 and TRBJ2-2; 11 bases line up with TRBD2. The J segment lost 8 bases and the V segment lost 6 bases, leaving 11 bases of the junction unmatched. This CDR3 has 16 residues. Germline CDR1 reads MNHEY; CDR2 reads SVGEGT. The CDR3 DNA sequence: TGTGCCAGCAGGACTGGGACTAGCGGTGATTCTGGGGAGCTGTTTTTT. Translated, it gives CASRTGTSGDSGELFF.

The chain couples TRBV29-1 to TRBJ2-7; D is possibly TRBD1 or TRBD2 (6 bases each). Trimming removed 6 bases at V and 6 bases at J, with 15 bases between. Germline V CDR1 and CDR2: SQVTM, ANQGSEA. The CDR3 consists of 12 residues. CDR3: CSVPGAGSEQYF. CDR3 in DNA: TGCAGCGTCCCAGGGGCGGGGAGCGAGCAGTACTTC.

CDR3 region: CASSQDGGWSEAFF. CDR3 in DNA: TGTGCCAGCAGCCAAGACGGGGGGTGGTCTGAAGCTTTCTTT. The rearrangement links TRBV3-1 to TRBJ1-1; TRBD1 is a possible D gene (5 bases). V was shortened by 0 bases and J by 6 bases, with 11 bases between the two germline ends. CDR3 size: 14 residues. Germline CDR1 LGHDT, CDR2 YNNKEL (reference sequence).

This clonotype showed up just a few times. The chain is built from TRBV6-5 and TRBJ2-2, with D maybe TRBD1 (5 bases). Deletions cut 4 bases from V and 2 bases from J, with 11 bases between. The CDR3 covers 15 residues. CDR1 is MNHEY and CDR2 is SVGAGI in the germline V gene. CDR3 in DNA: TGTGCCAGCAGTTTAAGGACAACCAACACCGGGGAGCTGTTTTTT. This translates into CASSLRTTNTGELFF.

The chain couples TRBV5-5 to TRBJ1-1, with D possibly TRBD1 on 6 matching bases. CDR3 length: 15 residues. Per the germline V gene, CDR1 is SGHKS and CDR2 is YYEKEE (reference sequence). The V end lost 2 bases, the J end lost 2 bases, and 13 bases lay between the germline ends. The DNA for the CDR3 is TGTGCCAGCAGCTTCCTCGGGACACATAACACTGAAGCTTTCTTT. Protein sequence: CASSFLGTHNTEAFF.

The chain links TRBV10-3 to TRBJ1-1; D might be TRBD1 (6 bases). The CDR3 is 15 residues long. V lost 3 bases and J 1 base, leaving 12 bases between the germline ends. Germline V CDR1 and CDR2: ENHRY, SYGVKD. CDR3 region: CAISDRGAPNTEAFF. The CDR3, as DNA: TGTGCCATCAGTGATCGGGGGGCCCCGAACACTGAAGCTTTCTTT.

This chain uses TRBV12-3 or TRBV12-4 with TRBJ1-5, with 10 bases fitting TRBD1. V lost 7 bases, J lost 1 base, and 7 bases stayed unmatched. This CDR3 is built from 16 residues. CDR3 loop: CASTATGGGSNQPQHF. DNA of the CDR3: TGTGCCAGCACCGCGACAGGGGGCGGAAGCAATCAGCCCCAGCATTTT.

J is TRBJ2-5 and V is TRBV12-3 or TRBV12-4, with 7 nucleotides matching TRBD2. V lost 7 bases, J lost 1 base, and 3 bases stayed unmatched. CDR3 length equals 13 residues. The CDR3 DNA reads as TGTGCCAGCACGGCTAGCGGCCAAGAGACCCAGTACTTC. Residues: CASTASGQETQYF.

In its sample, this clonotype was seen a few times. The V gene is TRBV7-2, the J gene TRBJ1-6; the D gene is possibly TRBD1 (5 bases). V lost 5 bases and J 0 bases, leaving 8 bases between the germline ends. The CDR3 has 15 residues. The germline gives CDR1 SGHTA, CDR2 FQGNSA. The CDR3 nucleotides are TGTGCCAGCAGCACAGGAAGCTCCTATAATTCACCCCTCCACTTT. This codes for CASSTGSSYNSPLHF.

This clonotype was counted many times. Compared with germline, one end of the junction differs, possibly owing to a read error. The chain links TRBV4-3 to TRBJ2-5; maybe TRBD2 (6 bases). CDR1 and CDR2 (germline): LGHNA, YSLEER. The CDR3 has 13 residues. CDR3 sequence reads: CASSQAGGETQYF. For the CDR3, the DNA is TGTGCCAGCAGCCAAGCGGGTGGAGAGACCCAGTACTTC.